The next 24 T cell receptor beta chains were all read from a single sample in a study of T cells in Graves' hyperthyroidism and ophthalmopathy. The TCR beta CDR3 regions underwent amplification using RNA transcripts as the source. During a first-round RT-PCR of the TCR CDR3, the HTBI primer set was used. TCRdb analysed the multiplex PCR reads with MiXCR anew, one entry per CDR3 protein. The top ten hold around 27% of the sample, which has approximately 480,000 distinct CDR3 sequences, more than 20% seen once. The sequenced material came from blood. These receptor sequences come from a man in his late teens or twenties with Graves' hyperthyroidism.

The chain links TRBV28 to TRBJ2-7, with 7 bases identical to TRBD1. The V gene end was trimmed by 3 bases and the J gene end by 3 bases; junction bases not matched to a gene: 8. CDR1 MDHEN and CDR2 SYDVKM come from the germline V gene. This CDR3 contains 15 residues. For the CDR3, the DNA is TGTGCCAGCAGTTTGTCACGCAGGGGGTACTACGAGCAGTACTTC. This sequence encodes CASSLSRRGYYEQYF.

This clonotype was recorded many times. This rearrangement joins TRBV6-6 to TRBJ1-5; 9 bases are a match to TRBD1. Germline CDR1 is MNHNY and CDR2 is SVGAGI (reference sequence). This CDR3 contains 19 residues. The V gene end was trimmed by 6 bases and the J gene end by 1 base; junction bases not matched to a gene: 16. The CDR3 DNA follows: TGTGCCAGCAGACTTAAGAGTGGGACAGGGAATTTGAGCAATCAGCCCCAGCATTTT. Its protein product is CASRLKSGTGNLSNQPQHF.

This clonotype has a count of ten or more. V gene TRBV10-2 combines with J gene TRBJ2-7; 13 nucleotides agree with TRBD2. The J segment lost 5 bases and the V segment lost 9 bases, leaving 7 bases of the junction unmatched. Germline V gene data show CDR1 as WSHSY and CDR2 as SAAADI. The CDR3 is 14 amino acids. In DNA form, the CDR3 reads TGCGCCAGTACTAGCGGGGGGGAACGGAACGAGCAGTACTTC. Amino acid sequence: CASTSGGERNEQYF.

The rearrangement joins TRBV6-1 to TRBJ1-3, with D tentatively TRBD1 (5 bases). Deletions cut 8 bases from V and 1 base from J, with 9 bases between. Germline loops: CDR1 MNHNS, CDR2 SASEGT. There are 13 residues in the CDR3. This chain's CDR3 is CASDGTSGNTIYF. CDR3 nucleotides: TGTGCCAGCGATGGGACGTCTGGAAACACCATATATTTT.

Ten or more counts support this clonotype. The V and J genes are TRBV10-3 and TRBJ1-1; 9 nucleotides align to TRBD1. CDR1 and CDR2 from the germline V gene are ENHRY and SYGVKD. The CDR3 covers 16 residues. J lost 0 bases, V lost 3 bases, and 5 bases had no gene match. DNA for the CDR3: TGTGCCATCAGTGAAAGGACAGGGGCCATGAACACTGAAGCTTTCTTT. It yields the protein CAISERTGAMNTEAFF.

The table lists this clonotype with a few counts. CDR3 in DNA: TGTGCCTGGAGTGGAACTTCCAATGAGCAGTTCTTC. The encoded protein is CAWSGTSNEQFF. V gene TRBV30 combines with J gene TRBJ2-1; D call uncertain. CDR3 length: 12 amino acids. Germline-derived CDR1 and CDR2 are GTSNPN and SVGIG (reference sequence). The V end was cut by 1 base, the J end by 6 bases, with 7 bases between. Variable domain in full (rest from reference TRBV30 and TRBJ2-1): SQTIHQWPATLVQPVGSPLSLECTVEGTSNPNLYWYRQAAGRGLQLLFYSVGIGQISSEVPQNLSASRPQDRQFILSSKKLLLSDSGFYLCAWSGTSNEQFFGPGTRLTVL.

This clonotype was seen ten or more times. This chain connects TRBV10-2 to TRBJ1-1; D is uncertain. V lost 0 bases and J lost 6, with 2 bases in between. The CDR3 runs to 11 residues. Germline assignment: CDR1 WSHSY and CDR2 SAAADI. CDR3 in amino acids: CASSESAEAFF. The CDR3 coding sequence is TGCGCCAGCAGTGAGTCTGCTGAAGCTTTCTTT.

This clonotype appeared many times. This rearrangement joins TRBV6-2 or TRBV6-3 to TRBJ1-2, with D hard to call. From germline, CDR1 is MNHEY and CDR2 SVGEGT. Trimming removed 6 bases from V and 8 bases from J, with 13 bases in between. The CDR3 loop spans 12 amino acids. DNA of the CDR3: TGTGCCAGCAGGCCCGACGTCGGGGGCTACACCTTC. Residues: CASRPDVGGYTF.

The gene calls are TRBV6-2 or TRBV6-3 and TRBJ2-7; TRBD2 might be the D (6 bases). The germline CDR1 and CDR2 sequences are MNHEY and SVGEGT. The CDR3 is made up of 14 amino acids. V dropped 3 bases and J dropped 5 bases, with 14 bases sitting between them. The DNA of the CDR3 is TGTGCCAGCAGTTATACGGGAGAGGTAGACGAGCAGTACTTC. Translating it yields CASSYTGEVDEQYF.

There are many counts of this clonotype. The chain links TRBV2 to TRBJ2-7; D not certain. This CDR3 is 14 amino acids long. Trimming took off 3 bases at V and 3 bases at J, with 12 bases between the two ends. Germline CDR1 and CDR2: SNHLY and FYNNEI. CDR3 loop: CASSDNPQHYEQYF. The CDR3 bases are TGTGCCAGCAGTGATAACCCACAGCACTACGAGCAGTACTTC.

This clonotype was seen more than once but under ten times. This chain uses TRBV6-2 or TRBV6-3 with TRBJ2-5; D call uncertain. The V gene lost 2 bases and the J gene lost 5 bases, with 9 bases spanning the gap. The CDR3 totals 13 residues. The V gene's germline CDR1 is MNHEY and CDR2 SVGEGT. CDR3: CASSYRLLETQYF. In DNA form, the CDR3 reads TGTGCCAGCAGTTACAGACTCCTTGAGACCCAGTACTTC.

This clonotype was counted ten times or more. The J gene is TRBJ1-2, the V gene TRBV6-5; 11 bases are shared with TRBD1. In germline, CDR1 is MNHEY, CDR2 SVGAGI. Unmatched junction bases numbered 13, after V lost 2 bases and J lost 8 bases. The CDR3 has 17 amino acids. CDR3 protein: CASSYQGQGALTGGYTF. In DNA, the CDR3 is TGTGCCAGCAGTTACCAAGGACAGGGGGCCCTTACGGGAGGCTACACCTTC.

In this sample, this clonotype turned up a few times. The V gene is TRBV11-2, the J gene TRBJ2-2; a possible D gene is TRBD2 (5 bases). CDR1 is SGHAT, CDR2 FQNNGV, per germline. The CDR3 is 16 amino acids. V gave up 2 bases and J gave up 1 base, with 11 bases separating them. The CDR3 reads CASSLTRTQNTGELFF. The CDR3 bases are TGTGCCAGCAGCTTAACCCGGACTCAGAACACCGGGGAGCTGTTTTTT.

This clonotype showed up many times. This rearrangement joins TRBV20-1 to TRBJ1-5; D unclear. The V gene lost 3 bases and the J gene lost 3 bases, with 15 bases spanning the gap. CDR1 and CDR2 (germline): DFQATT, SNEGSKA (reference sequence). The CDR3 contains 15 residues. The CDR3 bases are TGCAGTGCTAGGCCGAGCCTTGGGTCCAATCAGCCCCAGCATTTT. Translating gives CSARPSLGSNQPQHF.

This clonotype was observed at least ten times. The chain recombines TRBV7-2 with TRBJ1-5, with D perhaps matching TRBD1 (6 bases). This CDR3 contains 15 residues. Trimming pared 0 bases from V and 5 bases from J, leaving 11 bases between. Germline CDR1 SGHTA, CDR2 FQGNSA. The DNA for the CDR3 is TGTGCCAGCAGCTTAGCGGGGGACATTTATCAGCCCCAGCATTTT. As protein: CASSLAGDIYQPQHF. Full variable domain (outside the CDR3, taken from reference TRBV7-2 and TRBJ1-5): GAGVSQSPSNKVTEKGKDVELRCDPISGHTALYWYRQSLGQGLEFLIYFQGNSAPDKSGLPSDRFSAERTGGSVSTLTIQRTQQEDSAVYLCASSLAGDIYQPQHFGDGTRLSIL.

This clonotype appeared many times. The V gene is TRBV7-9, the J gene TRBJ1-1; D unclear. The CDR3 loop spans 13 amino acids. V lost 5 bases, J lost 4 bases, and 11 bases lay in between. Germline-derived CDR1 and CDR2 are SEHNR and FQNEAQ (reference sequence). CDR3 amino acids: CASSVESFTEAFF. CDR3 nucleotides: TGTGCCAGCAGCGTCGAGTCGTTCACTGAAGCTTTCTTT.

The J gene is TRBJ2-2, the V gene TRBV28, with TRBD1 matching over 10 bases. V shed 5 bases, J shed 6 bases, and the junction held 6 bases outside the gene matches. Germline assignment: CDR1 MDHEN and CDR2 SYDVKM. The CDR3 consists of 15 residues. CDR3 amino acids: CASSQGQGEPGELFF. The CDR3 nucleotides are TGTGCCAGCAGTCAAGGACAGGGGGAGCCCGGGGAGCTGTTTTTT.

The chain joins TRBV6-5 to TRBJ1-1, with D unclear. V was pared by 2 bases and J by 8 bases, with 15 bases between. There are 14 residues in the CDR3. Germline V lookup: CDR1 MNHEY, CDR2 SVGAGI. The CDR3 sequence: CASSYGDPAGEAFF. CDR3 DNA sequence: TGTGCCAGCAGTTACGGAGACCCGGCCGGAGAAGCTTTCTTT.

This clonotype was counted ten times or more. Here the CDR3 DNA reads TGTGCCAGCGGTTGGACGGTTCAAGAGACCCAGTACTTC. Its protein product is CASGWTVQETQYF. V gene TRBV7-2 combines with J gene TRBJ2-5; D remains unclear. The CDR3 length is 13 residues. V lost 8 bases to trimming and J lost 2 bases, with 12 bases between them. CDR1 SGHTA and CDR2 FQGNSA come from the germline V gene.

The chain is built from TRBV6-1 and TRBJ1-3, with D tentatively TRBD1 (6 bases). Germline CDR1 reads MNHNS; CDR2 reads SASEGT. The CDR3 extends over 16 amino acids. Deletions cut 6 bases from V and 0 bases from J, with 15 bases between. The CDR3 reads CASRRTAFDSGNTIYF. The DNA of the CDR3 is TGTGCCAGCAGGAGGACAGCTTTCGACTCTGGAAACACCATATATTTT.

This clonotype has a count of ten or more. The chain has TRBV12-3 or TRBV12-4 and TRBJ2-5; 11 bases fit TRBD2. CDR3 length: 20 residues. The V and J ends lost 3 bases and 0 bases, in that order; junction bases with no gene match: 15. CDR3 nucleotides: TGTGCCAGCAGTTTCTCAGCGTGGCGAATGACTAGCGGGGACCAAGAGACCCAGTACTTC. Protein sequence: CASSFSAWRMTSGDQETQYF.

This clonotype was recorded at least ten times. The chain employs TRBV6-5 and TRBJ1-2; 7 nucleotides match TRBD1. Germline V CDR1 and CDR2: MNHEY, SVGAGI. The CDR3 has 13 amino acids. Trimming cost V 6 bases and J 4 bases; bases outside gene matches: 5. The CDR3 sequence: CASRTPGGYGYTF. Here the CDR3 DNA reads TGTGCCAGCAGGACCCCAGGGGGCTATGGCTACACCTTC.

This clonotype was seen ten or more times. The gene calls are TRBV10-2 and TRBJ2-5; no reliable D call. V shed 3 bases and J shed 5 bases, with 13 bases lying between them. The CDR3 has 14 amino acids. In germline, CDR1 is WSHSY, CDR2 SAAADI. CDR3 sequence reads: CASSEARPWETQYF. CDR3 DNA sequence: TGCGCCAGCAGTGAAGCCCGGCCTTGGGAGACCCAGTACTTC.

V usage is TRBV12-3 or TRBV12-4 and J usage is TRBJ1-3; no definite D call. This CDR3 is 16 amino acids long. The V end lost 3 bases, the J end lost 0 bases, and 12 bases lay between the germline ends. The CDR3 DNA sequence: TGTGCCAGCAGTTTGGCGGAAGTCGTCTCTGGAAACACCATATATTTT. Amino acids: CASSLAEVVSGNTIYF.